This TCR beta chain was observed in a study of naive and memory T cell subsets. This clonotype came up many times. Its matching antigen is unknown. Both TRBC1 and TRBC2 were covered by a beta constant-region primer of two equimolar oligonucleotides. The ligated cDNA underwent four PCR rounds using SP2 and nested alpha and beta constant-region primers. TCRdb re-derived calls from the UMI-ligation and nested PCR reads in MiXCR, one entry per CDR3 protein. The sample includes around 93,000 distinct CDR3 sequences, around 11% of them seen just once. General study results and limits: Naive and memory subsets had different power law exponents for TCR abundance. In naive cells, over 90% of TCR sequences were seen only once. Possibly reflecting memory cells re-expressing CD45RA, a few larger clonotypes occurred in naive repertoires, especially CD8. No ground truth validated the naive and memory repertoire findings. Diversity fell and Gini index rose from naive through CM, EM, EMRA.

The CDR3 is 15 amino acids. V lost 4 bases, J lost 3 bases, and 16 bases lay in between. Germline CDR1 DFQATT, CDR2 SNEGSKA (reference sequence). This receptor was taken from a human donor in good health. Sequenced sample: naive CD4+ T cells from blood. V usage is TRBV20-1 and J usage is TRBJ2-1; D is ambiguous. CDR3 sequence reads: CSATRLRQYYNEQFF. CDR3 in DNA: TGCAGTGCTACAAGGTTAAGGCAGTACTACAATGAGCAGTTCTTC.